These 8 T cell receptor beta chains were sequenced from one sample in a study of control samples from healthy donors and cancer patients. Here immunoSEQ multiplex PCR was the method, and the copy in TCRdb shows in-frame clones only, minus some. The table records around 110,000 clones, approximately 90% of them present only once. The sequencing sample was made of PBMCs. These receptors were obtained from a woman aged 45-65 years with colorectal cancer.

V is TRBV7-3 and J is TRBJ2-1; 7 bases are a match to TRBD1. Germline V gene data show CDR1 as SGHTA and CDR2 as FQGTGA. V shed 4 bases, J shed 1 base, and the junction held 7 bases outside the gene matches. The CDR3 runs to 16 residues. The DNA for the CDR3 is TGTGCCAGCAGCTCGGTAGGACAGGAGTCCTACAATGAGCAGTTCTTC. Amino acid sequence: CASSSVGQESYNEQFF.

This chain uses TRBV5-1 with TRBJ2-7; D is ambiguous. Trimming removed 1 base at V and 2 bases at J, with 7 bases between. The CDR3 length is 13 residues. Per the germline V gene, CDR1 is SGHRS and CDR2 is YFSETQ. CDR3: CASSLWSTYEQYF. The CDR3 DNA follows: TGCGCCAGCAGCTTGTGGAGTACCTACGAGCAGTACTTC.

This chain joins TRBV4-2 and TRBJ1-1; TRBD1 aligns across 7 bases. The J segment lost 3 bases and the V segment lost 0 bases, leaving 1 base of the junction unmatched. This CDR3 is 14 amino acids long. The germline V gene encodes CDR1 LGHNA and CDR2 YNFKEQ. As DNA, the CDR3 is TGTGCCAGCAGCCAAGATCAGGGGGACACTGAAGCTTTCTTT. Translated: CASSQDQGDTEAFF.

V and J are TRBV7-2 and TRBJ1-2, with TRBD1 matching over 8 bases. The length of the CDR3 is 18 residues. Germline CDR1 SGHTA, CDR2 FQGNSA. V shed 1 base and J 4 bases; nucleotides not matched to a gene: 14. The CDR3 loop reads CASSLVPGDDRGVYGYTF. CDR3 bases: TGTGCCAGCAGCTTAGTTCCCGGGGACGACAGGGGCGTCTATGGCTACACCTTC.

The chain joins TRBV28 to TRBJ2-1; D may correspond to TRBD1 or TRBD2 (5 bases each). From germline, CDR1 is MDHEN and CDR2 SYDVKM. The CDR3 length is 18 residues. Between the trimmed V and J ends, which lost 5 bases and 8 bases, there was a span of 28 bases. DNA of the CDR3: TGTGCCAGCAGTAACCTAATGGGACCCCGAAAAGGTCGTCATGAGCAGTTCTTC. This codes for CASSNLMGPRKGRHEQFF.

This sequence joins TRBV5-1 and TRBJ2-3, with TRBD2 as a possible D gene (5 bases). CDR3 size: 12 residues. Germline CDR1 is SGHRS and CDR2 is YFSETQ. V was cut by 4 bases and J by 11 bases, with 14 bases left in between. CDR3 nucleotide sequence: TGCGCCAGCAGCCCTGCCCGGGATGGGCAGTATTTT. Protein sequence: CASSPARDGQYF.

The rearrangement links TRBV6-2 or TRBV6-3 to TRBJ1-5, with TRBD1 as a possible D gene (5 bases). Germline lookup yields CDR1 MNHEY and CDR2 SVGEGT. V lost 3 bases and J lost 5, with 11 bases in between. The CDR3 runs 14 residues. DNA of the CDR3: TGTGCCAGCAGTTATTGGGGCACGGATCAGCCCCAGCATTTT. Translating gives CASSYWGTDQPQHF.

The chain links TRBV19 to TRBJ2-1; 7 bases are a match to TRBD1. Germline values: CDR1 LNHDA, CDR2 SQIVND (reference sequence). There are 15 residues in the CDR3. V was clipped by 5 bases and J by 4 bases; unmatched bases: 8. The CDR3 loop reads CASSSGQEAYNEQFF. CDR3 DNA sequence: TGTGCCAGTAGTTCCGGACAGGAGGCTTACAATGAGCAGTTCTTC.